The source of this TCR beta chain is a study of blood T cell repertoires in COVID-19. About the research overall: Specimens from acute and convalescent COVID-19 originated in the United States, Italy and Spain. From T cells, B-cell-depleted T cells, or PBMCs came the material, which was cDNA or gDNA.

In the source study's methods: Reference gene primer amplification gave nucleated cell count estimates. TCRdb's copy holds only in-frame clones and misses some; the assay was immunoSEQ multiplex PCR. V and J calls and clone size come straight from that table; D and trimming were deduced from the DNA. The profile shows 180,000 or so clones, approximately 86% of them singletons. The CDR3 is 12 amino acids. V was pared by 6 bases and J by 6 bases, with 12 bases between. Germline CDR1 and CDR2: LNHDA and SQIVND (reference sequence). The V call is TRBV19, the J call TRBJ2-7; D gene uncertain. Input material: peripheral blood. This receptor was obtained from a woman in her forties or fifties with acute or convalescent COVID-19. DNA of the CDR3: TGTGCCAGTAGCTCAGGCCTCTTCGAGCAGTACTTC. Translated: CASSSGLFEQYF. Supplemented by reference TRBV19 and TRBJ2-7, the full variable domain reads DGGITQSPKYLFRKEGQNVTLSCEQNLNHDAMYWYRQDPGQGLRLIYYSQIVNDFQKGDIAEGYSVSREKKESFPLTVTSAQKNPTAFYLCASSSGLFEQYFGPGTRLTVT.